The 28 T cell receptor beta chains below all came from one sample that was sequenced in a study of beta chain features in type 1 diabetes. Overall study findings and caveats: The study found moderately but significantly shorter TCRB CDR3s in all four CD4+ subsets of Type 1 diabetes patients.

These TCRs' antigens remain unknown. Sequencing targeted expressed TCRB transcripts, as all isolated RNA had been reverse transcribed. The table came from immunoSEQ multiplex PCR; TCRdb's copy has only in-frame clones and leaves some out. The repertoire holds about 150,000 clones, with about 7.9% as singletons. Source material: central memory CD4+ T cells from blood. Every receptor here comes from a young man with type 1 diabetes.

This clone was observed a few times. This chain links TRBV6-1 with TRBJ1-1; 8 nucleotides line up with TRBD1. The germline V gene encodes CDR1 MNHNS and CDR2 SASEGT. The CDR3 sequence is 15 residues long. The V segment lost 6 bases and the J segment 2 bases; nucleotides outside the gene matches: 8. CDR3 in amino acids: CASRDPGQVNTEAFF. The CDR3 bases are TGTGCCAGCAGGGACCCGGGACAGGTAAACACTGAAGCTTTCTTT.

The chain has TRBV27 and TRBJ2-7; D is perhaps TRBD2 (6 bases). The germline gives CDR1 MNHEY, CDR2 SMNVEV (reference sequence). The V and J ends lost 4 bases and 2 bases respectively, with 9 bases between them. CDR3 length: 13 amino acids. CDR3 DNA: TGTGCCAGCAGTTCGCGGGAAACCTACGAGCAGTACTTC. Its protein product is CASSSRETYEQYF.

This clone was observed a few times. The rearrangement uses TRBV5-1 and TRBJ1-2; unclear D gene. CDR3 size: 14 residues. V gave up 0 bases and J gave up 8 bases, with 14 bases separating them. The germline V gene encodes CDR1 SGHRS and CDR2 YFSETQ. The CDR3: CASSLDLQNAGYTF. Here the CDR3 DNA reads TGCGCCAGCAGCTTGGACCTCCAAAACGCGGGCTACACCTTC.

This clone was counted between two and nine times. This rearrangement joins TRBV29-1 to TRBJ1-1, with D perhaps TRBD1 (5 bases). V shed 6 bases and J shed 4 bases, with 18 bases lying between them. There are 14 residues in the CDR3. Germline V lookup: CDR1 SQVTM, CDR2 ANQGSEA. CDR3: CSVRLGPEGTEAFF. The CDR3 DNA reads TGCAGCGTGAGACTGGGACCGGAGGGCACTGAAGCTTTCTTT.

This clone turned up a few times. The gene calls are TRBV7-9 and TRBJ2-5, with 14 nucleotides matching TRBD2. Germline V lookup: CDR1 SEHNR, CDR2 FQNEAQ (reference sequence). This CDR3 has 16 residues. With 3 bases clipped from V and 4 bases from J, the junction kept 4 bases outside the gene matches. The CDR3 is CASSFGLAGGGETQYF. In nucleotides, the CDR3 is TGTGCCAGCAGCTTTGGACTAGCGGGGGGAGGAGAGACCCAGTACTTC.

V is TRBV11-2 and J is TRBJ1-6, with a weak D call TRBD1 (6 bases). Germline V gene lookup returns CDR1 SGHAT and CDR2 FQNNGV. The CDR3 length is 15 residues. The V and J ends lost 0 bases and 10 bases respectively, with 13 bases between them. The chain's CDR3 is CASSLEPTGSSPLHF. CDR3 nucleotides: TGTGCCAGCAGCTTAGAACCGACAGGTTCATCACCCCTCCACTTT.

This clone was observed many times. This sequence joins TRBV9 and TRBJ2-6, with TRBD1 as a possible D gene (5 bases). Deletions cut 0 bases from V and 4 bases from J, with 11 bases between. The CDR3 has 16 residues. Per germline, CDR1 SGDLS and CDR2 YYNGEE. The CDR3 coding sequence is TGTGCCAGCAGCGTAGGTTATGGGGCCGGGGCCAACGTCCTGACTTTC. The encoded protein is CASSVGYGAGANVLTF.

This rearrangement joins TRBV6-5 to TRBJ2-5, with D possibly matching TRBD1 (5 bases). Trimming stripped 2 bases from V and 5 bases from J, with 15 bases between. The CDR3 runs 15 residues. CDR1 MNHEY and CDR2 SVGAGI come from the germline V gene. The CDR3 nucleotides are TGTGCCAGCAGTTACAGTGGACAACCCGGCGAGACCCAGTACTTC. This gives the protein CASSYSGQPGETQYF.

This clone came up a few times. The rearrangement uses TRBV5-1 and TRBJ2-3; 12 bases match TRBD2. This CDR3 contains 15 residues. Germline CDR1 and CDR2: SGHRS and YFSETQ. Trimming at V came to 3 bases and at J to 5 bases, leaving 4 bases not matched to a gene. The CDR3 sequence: CASSSSGGARDTQYF. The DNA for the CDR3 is TGCGCCAGCAGCTCTAGCGGGGGGGCCAGAGATACGCAGTATTTT.

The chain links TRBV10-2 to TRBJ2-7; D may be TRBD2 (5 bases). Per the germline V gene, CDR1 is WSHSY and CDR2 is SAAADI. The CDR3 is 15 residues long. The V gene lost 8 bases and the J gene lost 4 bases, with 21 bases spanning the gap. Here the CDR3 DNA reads TGCGCCAGCCCCTGGGCGAGGAGGATGCGATACGAGCAGTACTTC. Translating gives CASPWARRMRYEQYF.

The CDR3 protein is CASSPHVNTGELFF. The CDR3 bases are TGTGCCAGCAGCCCACACGTAAACACCGGGGAGCTGTTTTTT. V usage is TRBV7-2 and J usage is TRBJ2-2, with no clear D. V lost 5 bases to trimming and J lost 2 bases, with 9 bases between them. This CDR3 is built from 14 residues. Germline V gives CDR1 SGHTA, CDR2 FQGNSA.

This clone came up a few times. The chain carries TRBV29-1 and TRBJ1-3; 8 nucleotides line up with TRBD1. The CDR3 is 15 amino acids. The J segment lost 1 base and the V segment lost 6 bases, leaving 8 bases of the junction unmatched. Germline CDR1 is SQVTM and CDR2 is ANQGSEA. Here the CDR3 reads CSVPGQGESGNTIYF. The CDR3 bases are TGCAGCGTGCCTGGACAGGGAGAATCTGGAAACACCATATATTTT.

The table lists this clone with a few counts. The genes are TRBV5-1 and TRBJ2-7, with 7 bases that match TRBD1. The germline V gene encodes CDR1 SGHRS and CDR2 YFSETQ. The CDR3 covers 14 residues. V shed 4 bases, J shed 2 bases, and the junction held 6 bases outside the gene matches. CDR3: CASSEGDSPYEQYF. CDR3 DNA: TGCGCCAGCAGCGAGGGGGACAGCCCCTACGAGCAGTACTTC.

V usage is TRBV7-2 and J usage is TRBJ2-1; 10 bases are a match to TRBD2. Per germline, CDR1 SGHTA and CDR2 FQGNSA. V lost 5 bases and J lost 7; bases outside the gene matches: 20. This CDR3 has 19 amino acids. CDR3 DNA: TGTGCCAGCAGCCCACCACGGAGACTAGCGGGCTCCCGAAGGAATGAGCAGTTCTTC. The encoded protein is CASSPPRRLAGSRRNEQFF.

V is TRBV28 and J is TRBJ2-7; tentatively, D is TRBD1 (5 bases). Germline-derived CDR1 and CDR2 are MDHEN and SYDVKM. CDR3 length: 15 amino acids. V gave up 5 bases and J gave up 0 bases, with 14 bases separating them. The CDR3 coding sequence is TGTGCCAGCAGTATCCCCGACAGTTACTCCTACGAGCAGTACTTC. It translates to CASSIPDSYSYEQYF.

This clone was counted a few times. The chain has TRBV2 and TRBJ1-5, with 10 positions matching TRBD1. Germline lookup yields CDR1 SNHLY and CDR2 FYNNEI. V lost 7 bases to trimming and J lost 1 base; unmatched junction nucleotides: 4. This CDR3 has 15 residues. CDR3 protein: CASTGTGASNQPQHF. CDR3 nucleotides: TGTGCCAGCACCGGGACAGGGGCCAGCAATCAGCCCCAGCATTTT.

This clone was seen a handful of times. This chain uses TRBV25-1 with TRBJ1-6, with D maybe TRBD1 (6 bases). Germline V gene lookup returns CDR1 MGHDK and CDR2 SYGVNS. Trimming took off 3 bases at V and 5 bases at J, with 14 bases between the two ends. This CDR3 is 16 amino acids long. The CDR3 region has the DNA TGTGCCAGCAGTGACCCTAGGCGGGGGCATAATTCACCCCTCCACTTT. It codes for CASSDPRRGHNSPLHF.

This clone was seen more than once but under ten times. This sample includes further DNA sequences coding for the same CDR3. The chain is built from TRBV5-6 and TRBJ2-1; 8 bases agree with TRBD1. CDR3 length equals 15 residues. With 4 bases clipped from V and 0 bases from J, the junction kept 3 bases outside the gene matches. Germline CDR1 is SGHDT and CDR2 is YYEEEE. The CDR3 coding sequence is TGTGCCAGCAGCCGCGACAGGGGCTCCTACAATGAGCAGTTCTTC. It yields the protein CASSRDRGSYNEQFF.

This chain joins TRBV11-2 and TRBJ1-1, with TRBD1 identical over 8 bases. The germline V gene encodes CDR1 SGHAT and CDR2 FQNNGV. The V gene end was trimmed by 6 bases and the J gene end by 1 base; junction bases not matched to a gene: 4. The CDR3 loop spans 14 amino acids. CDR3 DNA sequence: TGTGCCAGCAGACGACAGGGGAAGAACACTGAAGCTTTCTTT. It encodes CASRRQGKNTEAFF.

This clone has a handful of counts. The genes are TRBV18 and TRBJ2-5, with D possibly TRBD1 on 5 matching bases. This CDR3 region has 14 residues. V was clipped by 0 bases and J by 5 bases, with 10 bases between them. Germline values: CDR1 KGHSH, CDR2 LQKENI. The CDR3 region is CASSPPAGWETQYF. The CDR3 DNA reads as TGTGCCAGCTCACCACCGGCAGGGTGGGAGACCCAGTACTTC.

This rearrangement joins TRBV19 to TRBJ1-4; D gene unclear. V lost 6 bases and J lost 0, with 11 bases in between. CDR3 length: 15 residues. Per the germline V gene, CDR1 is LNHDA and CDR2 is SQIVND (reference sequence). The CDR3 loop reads CASSAVSATNEKLFF. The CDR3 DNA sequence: TGTGCCAGTAGCGCCGTCAGTGCAACTAATGAAAAACTGTTTTTT.

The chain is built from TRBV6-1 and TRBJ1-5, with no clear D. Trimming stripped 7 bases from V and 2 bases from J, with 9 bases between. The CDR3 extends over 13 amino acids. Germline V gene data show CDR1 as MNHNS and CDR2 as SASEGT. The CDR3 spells CASTVEGNQPQHF. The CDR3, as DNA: TGTGCCAGCACTGTGGAGGGCAATCAGCCCCAGCATTTT.

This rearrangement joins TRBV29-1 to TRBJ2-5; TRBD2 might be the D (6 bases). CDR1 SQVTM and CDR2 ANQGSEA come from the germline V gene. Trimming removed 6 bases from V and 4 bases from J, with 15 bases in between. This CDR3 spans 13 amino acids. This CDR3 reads CSVEGGIGETQYF. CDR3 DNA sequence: TGCAGCGTCGAGGGCGGGATAGGAGAGACCCAGTACTTC.

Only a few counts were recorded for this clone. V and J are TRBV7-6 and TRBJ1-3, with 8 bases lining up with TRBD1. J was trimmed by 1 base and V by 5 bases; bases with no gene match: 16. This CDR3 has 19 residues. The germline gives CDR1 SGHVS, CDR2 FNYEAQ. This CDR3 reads CASSRTSRQGTGSGNTIYF. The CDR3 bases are TGTGCCAGCAGCCGCACGTCTAGACAGGGGACTGGGTCTGGAAACACCATATATTTT.

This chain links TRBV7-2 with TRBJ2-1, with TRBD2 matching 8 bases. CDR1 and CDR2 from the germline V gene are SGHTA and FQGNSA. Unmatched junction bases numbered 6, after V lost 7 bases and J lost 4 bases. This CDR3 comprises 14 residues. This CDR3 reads CASTDSGTYNEQFF. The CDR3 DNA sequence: TGTGCCAGCACCGATAGCGGGACTTACAATGAGCAGTTCTTC.

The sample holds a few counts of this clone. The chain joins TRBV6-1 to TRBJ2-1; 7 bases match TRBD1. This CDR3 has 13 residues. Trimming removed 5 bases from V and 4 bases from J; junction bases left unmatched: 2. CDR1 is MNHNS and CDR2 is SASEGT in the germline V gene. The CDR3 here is CASSRDRYNEQFF. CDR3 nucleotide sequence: TGTGCCAGCAGTCGGGACAGATACAATGAGCAGTTCTTC.

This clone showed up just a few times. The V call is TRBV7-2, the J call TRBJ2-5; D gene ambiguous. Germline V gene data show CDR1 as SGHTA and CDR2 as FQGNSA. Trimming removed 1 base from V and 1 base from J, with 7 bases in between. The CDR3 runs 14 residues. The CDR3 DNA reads TGTGCCAGCAGCTTAGTGAGTTCCCAAGAGACCCAGTACTTC. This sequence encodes CASSLVSSQETQYF.

CDR3 coding DNA: TGTGCCGTCGGCAGGGAACAAGAGACCCAGTACTTC. Translation: CAVGREQETQYF. The chain carries TRBV7-9 and TRBJ2-5; TRBD1 might be the D (5 bases). The CDR3 has 12 amino acids. V was pared by 11 bases and J by 2 bases, with 12 bases between. Germline V gene lookup returns CDR1 SEHNR and CDR2 FQNEAQ (reference sequence).